Below are 27 T cell receptor beta chains sequenced from a single sample in a study of blood T cell repertoires in COVID-19. Some clones are missing from TCRdb's copy, which holds only in-frame ones; the method was immunoSEQ multiplex PCR. The sample shows hundreds of thousands of clones, approximately 90% of them seen only once. Sequencing used peripheral blood. The receptors come from a man between 18 and 35 years old with COVID-19, enrolled during active disease.

This chain connects TRBV15 to TRBJ2-7; 8 positions match TRBD2. In germline, CDR1 is LNHNV, CDR2 YYDKDF (reference sequence). The CDR3 contains 18 residues. Trimming removed 0 bases from V and 2 bases from J; junction bases left unmatched: 12. The CDR3 nucleotides are TGTGCCACCAGCAGAGATCCGGGAATTAGCGGGGCAACCTACGAGCAGTACTTC. It is translated as CATSRDPGISGATYEQYF.

V gene TRBV3-1 (or the pseudogene TRBV3-2) combines with J gene TRBJ2-1, with TRBD2 matching over 16 bases. J gave up 6 bases and V 11 bases, and 10 bases lay outside the gene matches. Per the germline V gene, CDR1 is LGHDT and CDR2 is YNNKEL (reference sequence). This CDR3 region has 16 residues. The CDR3 loop is CAVGTSGRAGGNEQFF. DNA of the CDR3: TGTGCCGTGGGGACTAGCGGGAGGGCGGGCGGCAATGAGCAGTTCTTC.

J is TRBJ2-3 and V is TRBV7-3; 9 bases are shared with TRBD2. The CDR3 loop spans 14 amino acids. The germline CDR1 and CDR2 sequences are SGHTA and FQGTGA. J gave up 3 bases and V 5 bases, and 3 bases lay outside the gene matches. CDR3 in DNA: TGTGCCAGCAGCGTCGGACTAGCGACAGATACGCAGTATTTT. It yields the protein CASSVGLATDTQYF.

The CDR3 region is CASSFRLAVDNEQFF. The CDR3 DNA reads as TGTGCCAGCAGCTTCAGACTAGCGGTCGACAATGAGCAGTTCTTC. The chain combines TRBV7-9 with TRBJ2-1; 9 bases line up with TRBD2. J gave up 5 bases and V 3 bases, and 5 bases lay outside the gene matches. Germline values: CDR1 SEHNR, CDR2 FQNEAQ (reference sequence). The CDR3 runs 15 residues.

The chain carries TRBV11-3 and TRBJ2-1, with 9 bases lining up with TRBD2. There are 15 residues in the CDR3. Germline assignment: CDR1 SGHNT and CDR2 YENEEA. The ends lost 0 bases at V and 5 bases at J; junction bases unmatched: 2. The CDR3 loop reads CASSLDRLADNEQFF. CDR3 DNA: TGTGCCAGCAGCTTAGATAGACTAGCGGACAATGAGCAGTTCTTC.

The V gene is TRBV29-1, the J gene TRBJ2-5; TRBD1 matches 10 bases. Per germline, CDR1 SQVTM and CDR2 ANQGSEA. The V and J ends lost 0 bases and 4 bases, in that order; junction bases with no gene match: 5. This CDR3 comprises 15 residues. CDR3 sequence: CSVEDPRTGGETQYF. The CDR3 DNA reads as TGCAGCGTTGAAGATCCCCGGACAGGGGGAGAGACCCAGTACTTC.

CDR3 loop: CASRQTWRANTEAFF. The CDR3 DNA is TGTGCCAGCAGACAAACTTGGAGGGCGAACACTGAAGCTTTCTTT. This chain uses TRBV6-5 with TRBJ1-1, with D unresolved. Germline loops: CDR1 MNHEY, CDR2 SVGAGI. The germline V and J ends were trimmed by 6 bases and 1 base, with 15 bases remaining between them. This CDR3 has 15 residues.

The chain has TRBV5-3 and TRBJ2-4, with unresolved D. TRBV5-3 is filed as an ORF, its function uncertain. Trimming left V 4 bases short and J 9 bases short, with 26 bases between. This CDR3 is 17 amino acids long. The CDR3 protein is CARSPIPPVPFLGIQYF. For the CDR3, the DNA is TGTGCCAGAAGCCCAATCCCACCGGTACCCTTCCTCGGCATTCAGTACTTC.

The chain has TRBV7-9 and TRBJ1-1; no reliable D call. Germline CDR1 reads SEHNR; CDR2 reads FQNEAQ (reference sequence). V was cut by 1 base and J by 0 bases, with 15 bases left in between. The CDR3 loop spans 17 amino acids. The CDR3 loop reads CASSLDWAERVNTEAFF. The DNA of the CDR3 is TGTGCCAGCAGCTTAGATTGGGCAGAGAGAGTGAACACTGAAGCTTTCTTT.

The chain carries TRBV3-1 (or the pseudogene TRBV3-2) and TRBJ2-3; 9 positions agree with TRBD2. CDR1 and CDR2 (germline): LGHDT, YNNKEL (reference sequence). CDR3 size: 15 residues. J was trimmed by 5 bases and V by 7 bases; bases with no gene match: 10. CDR3 in DNA: TGTGCCAGCACGGAGCTAGCGGGGTCGGTAGATACGCAGTATTTT. Protein product: CASTELAGSVDTQYF.

The J gene is TRBJ2-4, the V gene TRBV28; 9 bases map to TRBD2. Looked up from germline, CDR1 is MDHEN and CDR2 is SYDVKM. The CDR3 covers 16 residues. Losses at the gene ends were 6 bases for V and 7 bases for J; bases not matched to a gene: 13. CDR3 amino acids: CASSLGGAGGLNIQYF. CDR3 nucleotides: TGTGCCAGCAGCCTCGGAGGGGCGGGGGGGCTCAACATTCAGTACTTC.

V is TRBV5-6 and J is TRBJ2-1; the match to TRBD2 covers 9 bases. Germline V gives CDR1 SGHDT, CDR2 YYEEEE. This CDR3 contains 19 residues. Trimming at V came to 3 bases and at J to 7 bases, leaving 20 bases not matched to a gene. The CDR3 DNA reads as TGTGCCAGCAGCTCCCTAGGGAGGGGTCGTCGAGCGGGAGGTAATGAGCAGTTCTTC. It encodes CASSSLGRGRRAGGNEQFF.

V is TRBV19 and J is TRBJ2-7, with 11 bases identical to TRBD2. Germline trimming cut 7 bases from V and 4 bases from J; bases unmatched to any gene: 9. This CDR3 has 15 residues. Germline V CDR1 and CDR2: LNHDA, SQIVND (reference sequence). Here the CDR3 reads CASKELAGVNYEQYF. The CDR3 bases are TGTGCCAGTAAGGAACTAGCGGGAGTTAATTACGAGCAGTACTTC.

The rearrangement joins TRBV5-4 to TRBJ2-7; 9 nucleotides match TRBD1. The length of the CDR3 is 15 residues. From germline, CDR1 is SGHNT and CDR2 YYREEE (reference sequence). V shed 3 bases, J shed 4 bases, and the junction held 8 bases outside the gene matches. In nucleotides, the CDR3 is TGTGCCAGCAGCTCAGGGACAGGGAGTAGGTACGAGCAGTACTTC. As protein: CASSSGTGSRYEQYF. Supplemented by reference TRBV5-4 and TRBJ2-7, the full variable domain reads ETGVTQSPTHLIKTRGQQVTLRCSSQSGHNTVSWYQQALGQGPQFIFQYYREEENGRGNFPPRFSGLQFPNYSSELNVNALELDDSALYLCASSSGTGSRYEQYFGPGTRLTVT.

The chain employs TRBV5-4 and TRBJ1-2; 8 nucleotides align to TRBD1. Germline V lookup: CDR1 SGHNT, CDR2 YYREEE (reference sequence). The CDR3 contains 14 residues. The V gene end was trimmed by 3 bases and the J gene end by 4 bases; junction bases not matched to a gene: 5. DNA of the CDR3: TGTGCCAGCAGCTCGGGACAGGATCTCTATGGCTACACCTTC. Translated, it gives CASSSGQDLYGYTF.

The rearrangement links TRBV4-1 to TRBJ2-3; D is perhaps TRBD2 (6 bases). The CDR3 consists of 16 residues. Germline V gene sequence: CDR1 MGHRA, CDR2 YSYEKL. Trimming cost V 3 bases and J 5 bases, with 18 bases left between them. For the CDR3, the DNA is TGCGCCAGCAGCCATATTAGCGGTCTAGCCGGAGATACGCAGTATTTT. Translating it yields CASSHISGLAGDTQYF.

This clone was detected only once. This chain uses TRBV7-2 with TRBJ2-3; D remains unclear. Trimming shortened V by 4 bases and J by 0 bases, and 14 bases separated the two germline ends. CDR3 size: 16 residues. From germline, CDR1 is SGHTA and CDR2 FQGNSA. The CDR3 nucleotides read TGTGCCAGCAGCTGGAGAGCCGTAACTAGCACAGATACGCAGTATTTT. It specifies CASSWRAVTSTDTQYF.

This chain connects TRBV18 to TRBJ1-5; D is perhaps TRBD1 (6 bases). CDR1 is KGHSH, CDR2 LQKENI, per germline. The CDR3 is 14 amino acids. V was clipped by 3 bases and J by 6 bases, with 12 bases between them. The CDR3 DNA follows: TGTGCCAGCTCACCCCAGGGGCGCGCTCAGCCCCAGCATTTT. Translation gives CASSPQGRAQPQHF.

The V call is TRBV5-4, the J call TRBJ2-5; D not certain. Germline lookup yields CDR1 SGHNT and CDR2 YYREEE (reference sequence). Trimming removed 0 bases from V and 7 bases from J, with 13 bases in between. There are 14 residues in the CDR3. The CDR3 DNA reads as TGTGCCAGCAGCTTGGAAGACTCCCCGGGGACCCAGTACTTC. This codes for CASSLEDSPGTQYF.

This clone was seen just once. The chain has TRBV19 and TRBJ1-5; 7 bases fit TRBD1. V dropped 6 bases and J dropped 7; count of bases not matched to a gene: 12. There are 15 residues in the CDR3. Germline V gene data show CDR1 as LNHDA and CDR2 as SQIVND (reference sequence). The CDR3 DNA reads TGTGCCAGTAGCTTAGGGCCGACCAGGGGGCAGCCCCAGCATTTT. The encoded protein is CASSLGPTRGQPQHF.

The chain uses TRBV4-1 and TRBJ2-5; the match to TRBD2 covers 9 bases. V lost 2 bases and J lost 3; bases outside the gene matches: 7. The CDR3 consists of 16 residues. Germline CDR1 is MGHRA and CDR2 is YSYEKL. In DNA, the CDR3 is TGCGCCAGCAGCCAATTAGCGGGAGTTGGGGAAGAGACCCAGTACTTC. Amino acid sequence: CASSQLAGVGEETQYF.

The V call is TRBV5-5, the J call TRBJ1-4; tentative D call: TRBD1 (5 bases). Trimming shortened V by 4 bases and J by 6 bases, and 13 bases separated the two germline ends. Germline V gene lookup returns CDR1 SGHKS and CDR2 YYEKEE (reference sequence). This CDR3 comprises 14 residues. Here the CDR3 DNA reads TGTGCCAGCAGCCCGGATCAGGGTTATGAAAAACTGTTTTTT. This codes for CASSPDQGYEKLFF.

This clone has a single count. This rearrangement joins TRBV5-6 to TRBJ1-3; D uncertain. Germline values: CDR1 SGHDT, CDR2 YYEEEE. Trimming stripped 4 bases from V and 0 bases from J, with 11 bases between. The CDR3 extends over 15 amino acids. The CDR3 DNA reads as TGTGCCAGCAGCCCCCGCAGCGCCTCTGGAAACACCATATATTTT. This translates into CASSPRSASGNTIYF.

The V and J genes are TRBV6-5 and TRBJ1-5; TRBD1 matches at 9 bases. Germline V gene sequence: CDR1 MNHEY, CDR2 SVGAGI. Germline trimming cut 8 bases from V and 6 bases from J; bases unmatched to any gene: 8. CDR3 length: 14 residues. CDR3 sequence: CASLDRGWGQPQHF. The CDR3 nucleotides read TGTGCCAGCCTGGACAGGGGATGGGGTCAGCCCCAGCATTTT.

This sequence joins TRBV2 and TRBJ2-7; the match to TRBD2 covers 14 bases. V shed 4 bases, J shed 2 bases, and the junction held 4 bases outside the gene matches. The CDR3 runs to 16 residues. Germline CDR1 is SNHLY and CDR2 is FYNNEI. The CDR3 bases are TGTGCCAGCAGTGGGGGGACTAGCGGGGGTACCTACGAGCAGTACTTC. Protein sequence: CASSGGTSGGTYEQYF.

This chain joins TRBV7-9 and TRBJ2-3; tentative D call: TRBD1 (6 bases). CDR3 length equals 15 residues. Germline CDR1 reads SEHNR; CDR2 reads FQNEAQ (reference sequence). V gave up 6 bases and J gave up 9 bases, with 22 bases separating them. The CDR3 is CASSPTGTPTPTQYF. The CDR3 DNA follows: TGTGCCAGCAGTCCTACCGGGACACCAACCCCCACGCAGTATTTT.

As to this clone: The junction and the germline gene differ at one end; a read error may be behind it. The chain's CDR3 is CASSGSGGANNF. In nucleotides, the CDR3 is TGCGCCAGCAGTGGTAGCGGGGGGGCTAATAACTTC. V gene TRBV10-1 combines with J gene TRBJ2-5; 11 nucleotides match TRBD2. Looked up from germline, CDR1 is WNHNN and CDR2 is SYGVQD (reference sequence). The CDR3 contains 12 residues.